These 30 T cell receptor beta chains originate from one sample sequenced in a study of CD4 T cells in relation to SARS-CoV-2 and coronaviruses. The unexposed donors gave CD4+ T cells in about 2011-2019, prior to COVID-19. The table came from immunoSEQ multiplex PCR; TCRdb's copy has only in-frame clones and leaves some out. The data show under 90,000 clones, roughly 93% seen once. The sample consisted of naive CD4+ T cells from PBMCs. Stated subset: naive CD4+ T cells isolated by negative enrichment. These receptors all stem from a human donor in good health.

This clone is a singleton in its sample. The J gene is TRBJ2-5, the V gene TRBV10-3, with TRBD2 identical over 13 bases. The length of the CDR3 is 16 residues. Trimming removed 4 bases from V and 2 bases from J; junction bases left unmatched: 4. Germline loops: CDR1 ENHRY, CDR2 SYGVKD. The CDR3 DNA reads TGTGCCATCAGTGGGACTAGCGGGGGACCACAAGAGACCCAGTACTTC. Protein product: CAISGTSGGPQETQYF.

The CDR3 bases are TGTGCCAGTAGTATAGGGCCGGGACAGGGGCTCTATGGCTACACCTTC. Translation: CASSIGPGQGLYGYTF. The rearrangement joins TRBV19 to TRBJ1-2; TRBD1 matches 10 bases. Trimming at V came to 1 base and at J to 4 bases, leaving 6 bases not matched to a gene. From germline, CDR1 is LNHDA and CDR2 SQIVND (reference sequence). This CDR3 region has 16 residues. The full variable domain, its missing parts supplied by reference TRBV19 and TRBJ1-2, is DGGITQSPKYLFRKEGQNVTLSCEQNLNHDAMYWYRQDPGQGLRLIYYSQIVNDFQKGDIAEGYSVSREKKESFPLTVTSAQKNPTAFYLCASSIGPGQGLYGYTFGSGTRLTVV.

The chain is built from TRBV6-2 or TRBV6-3 and TRBJ2-1; 10 bases match TRBD1. Trimming at V came to 6 bases and at J to 5 bases, leaving 10 bases not matched to a gene. Germline V gene sequence: CDR1 MNHEY, CDR2 SVGEGT. The CDR3 loop spans 16 amino acids. CDR3 bases: TGTGCCAGCAGCCAACGGTGGACAGGGGGAAACAATGAGCAGTTCTTC. Translation: CASSQRWTGGNNEQFF.

This clone was detected only a few times. This chain uses TRBV3-1 (or the pseudogene TRBV3-2) with TRBJ1-1; TRBD1 is a possible D gene (5 bases). This CDR3 is 16 amino acids long. V lost 0 bases to trimming and J lost 10 bases, with 21 bases between them. Germline V lookup: CDR1 LGHDT, CDR2 YNNKEL (reference sequence). CDR3 region: CASSQDPSHPAGVAFF. CDR3 nucleotides: TGTGCCAGCAGCCAAGACCCTTCCCATCCCGCGGGGGTAGCTTTCTTT.

This clone was detected only a few times. The CDR3 reads CASSPWTGPWWPQHF. For the CDR3, the DNA is TGCGCCAGCAGCCCCTGGACAGGGCCTTGGTGGCCCCAGCATTTT. The chain employs TRBV4-1 and TRBJ1-5; 8 bases map to TRBD1. The CDR3 is 15 amino acids. Germline V gene data show CDR1 as MGHRA and CDR2 as YSYEKL. V lost 4 bases and J lost 9; bases outside the gene matches: 11.

This CDR3 reads CSARRLEKAFF. The CDR3 DNA sequence: TGCAGTGCTAGGAGACTGGAAAAAGCTTTCTTT. The genes are TRBV20-1 and TRBJ1-1; D remains ambiguous. V dropped 3 bases and J dropped 9 bases, with 11 bases sitting between them. This CDR3 region has 11 residues. From germline, CDR1 is DFQATT and CDR2 SNEGSKA (reference sequence).

The chain links TRBV30 to TRBJ2-3; possibly TRBD1 or TRBD2 for D (5 bases each). CDR1 is GTSNPN, CDR2 SVGIG, per germline (reference sequence). The CDR3 totals 17 residues. The germline V and J ends were trimmed by 2 bases and 6 bases, with 24 bases remaining between them. CDR3 in DNA: TGTGCCTGGAGTCTGAGGGACCGGGCCCTCCGTTCGGATACGCAGTATTTT. This encodes CAWSLRDRALRSDTQYF.

V usage is TRBV28 and J usage is TRBJ2-3, with 14 bases matching TRBD2. The CDR3 is made up of 17 amino acids. Trimming cost V 3 bases and J 1 base; bases outside gene matches: 3. Germline assignment: CDR1 MDHEN and CDR2 SYDVKM. CDR3 coding DNA: TGTGCCAGCAGTTTGACTAGCGGGAGGGCCCGCACAGATACGCAGTATTTT. Translation: CASSLTSGRARTDTQYF.

The sample holds one count of this clone. V gene TRBV5-1 combines with J gene TRBJ1-1, with D possibly being TRBD1 (6 bases). The CDR3 spans 16 residues. V was trimmed by 4 bases and J by 7 bases, leaving 23 bases between them. From germline, CDR1 is SGHRS and CDR2 YFSETQ. DNA of the CDR3: TGCGCCAGCAGCGCCATCGGGGGCGCGCAGTCACATGAAGCTTTCTTT. Protein: CASSAIGGAQSHEAFF.

V and J are TRBV7-2 and TRBJ2-1; D gene uncertain. Trimming took 2 bases from V and 10 from J, leaving 9 bases between them. CDR1 and CDR2 (germline): SGHTA, FQGNSA. The CDR3 spans 12 residues. CDR3 residues: CASSLFSGEQFF. In nucleotides, the CDR3 is TGTGCCAGCAGCTTATTTTCTGGGGAGCAGTTCTTC.

The chain has TRBV11-3 and TRBJ2-2, with unresolved D. The germline V and J ends were trimmed by 5 bases and 1 base, with 14 bases remaining between them. This CDR3 is built from 16 residues. Germline V gives CDR1 SGHNT, CDR2 YENEEA. This CDR3 is CASSHGVVKNTGELFF. As DNA, the CDR3 is TGTGCCAGCAGCCACGGAGTCGTTAAGAACACCGGGGAGCTGTTTTTT.

The chain couples TRBV28 to TRBJ2-7; D possibly corresponds to TRBD1 (7 bases). V gave up 7 bases and J gave up 2 bases, with 15 bases separating them. Germline assignment: CDR1 MDHEN and CDR2 SYDVKM. The CDR3 is 14 residues long. The CDR3 loop is CASIQGGATYEQYF. The DNA for the CDR3 is TGTGCCAGCATCCAGGGGGGAGCCACCTACGAGCAGTACTTC.

The table lists this clone with a count of one. The V call is TRBV28, the J call TRBJ1-1; no clear D. The CDR3 has 13 residues. Germline V gene lookup returns CDR1 MDHEN and CDR2 SYDVKM. The V end lost 4 bases, the J end lost 1 base, and 7 bases lay between the germline ends. The CDR3 sequence: CASSSTENTEAFF. CDR3 nucleotide sequence: TGTGCCAGCAGTTCAACAGAGAACACTGAAGCTTTCTTT.

This clone was detected once. This chain uses TRBV4-1 with TRBJ1-5; the match to TRBD1 covers 8 bases. The CDR3 is made up of 18 amino acids. Germline lookup yields CDR1 MGHRA and CDR2 YSYEKL. With 1 base clipped from V and 5 bases from J, the junction kept 13 bases outside the gene matches. Here the CDR3 DNA reads TGCGCCAGCAGCCAAGGGGTACCCAGGACAGGGAGGTATCAGCCCCAGCATTTT. Its protein is CASSQGVPRTGRYQPQHF.

V is TRBV7-3 and J is TRBJ2-3; the match to TRBD2 covers 7 bases. CDR1 and CDR2 from the germline V gene are SGHTA and FQGTGA. The junction had 7 bases not matched to a gene; V was cut back by 2 bases and J by 2 bases. The CDR3 runs 16 residues. This chain's CDR3 is CASSLGASGTTDTQYF. The CDR3, as DNA: TGTGCCAGCAGCTTAGGGGCTAGCGGAACCACAGATACGCAGTATTTT. The whole variable domain, filled in from reference TRBV7-3 and TRBJ2-3, reads GAGVSQTPSNKVTEKGKYVELRCDPISGHTALYWYRQSLGQGPEFLIYFQGTGAADDSGLPNDRFFAVRPEGSVSTLKIQRTERGDSAVYLCASSLGASGTTDTQYFGPGTRLTVL.

The chain joins TRBV5-4 to TRBJ1-4; D gene uncertain. Trimming pared 4 bases from V and 7 bases from J, leaving 11 bases between. This CDR3 has 13 residues. Germline values: CDR1 SGHNT, CDR2 YYREEE (reference sequence). The CDR3 here is CASSTAGVEKLFF. CDR3 coding DNA: TGTGCCAGCAGCACTGCGGGAGTTGAAAAACTGTTTTTT.

The rearrangement uses TRBV28 and TRBJ2-1; 12 bases match TRBD2. V shed 5 bases and J 4 bases; nucleotides not matched to a gene: 12. The CDR3 is 18 residues long. In germline, CDR1 is MDHEN, CDR2 SYDVKM. The CDR3 spells CASSPQPGLAGRYNEQFF. The CDR3 DNA reads TGTGCCAGCAGTCCACAACCAGGACTAGCGGGAAGATACAATGAGCAGTTCTTC.

V and J are TRBV18 and TRBJ1-1, with D maybe TRBD1 (6 bases). The CDR3 extends over 16 amino acids. Trimming took 5 bases from V and 3 from J, leaving 19 bases between them. Germline V gene sequence: CDR1 KGHSH, CDR2 LQKENI. CDR3 DNA: TGTGCCAGCTCAGAGTACGGGGGCCGGTTGGACACTGAAGCTTTCTTT. Amino acids: CASSEYGGRLDTEAFF.

The chain combines TRBV3-1 (or the pseudogene TRBV3-2) with TRBJ2-4; maybe TRBD2 (5 bases). Germline CDR1 is LGHDT and CDR2 is YNNKEL (reference sequence). This CDR3 region has 16 residues. The V end lost 6 bases, the J end lost 0 bases, and 15 bases lay between the germline ends. CDR3 loop: CASSHSAQTAKNIQYF. The CDR3 DNA reads as TGTGCCAGCAGTCATAGCGCCCAAACAGCCAAAAACATTCAGTACTTC.

J is TRBJ2-1 and V is TRBV11-3; tentative D call: TRBD2 (6 bases). This CDR3 has 16 residues. V lost 6 bases and J lost 4, with 19 bases in between. From germline, CDR1 is SGHNT and CDR2 YENEEA. CDR3 region: CASSSSGSSLYNEQFF. The CDR3 DNA reads TGTGCCAGCAGTTCATCCGGGAGCTCCCTTTACAATGAGCAGTTCTTC.

The J gene is TRBJ1-1, the V gene TRBV2, with 8 bases that match TRBD1. Germline trimming cut 6 bases from V and 5 bases from J; bases unmatched to any gene: 5. Looked up from germline, CDR1 is SNHLY and CDR2 is FYNNEI. The CDR3 is made up of 13 amino acids. The CDR3 region is CASRQGEVTEAFF. The DNA for the CDR3 is TGTGCCAGCAGACAGGGGGAAGTTACTGAAGCTTTCTTT.

J is TRBJ1-5 and V is TRBV6-2 or TRBV6-3; weak D call: TRBD1 (6 bases). Germline V gene lookup returns CDR1 MNHEY and CDR2 SVGEGT. Trimming stripped 0 bases from V and 2 bases from J, with 8 bases between. There are 15 residues in the CDR3. The CDR3 is CASSYSRQGNQPQHF. In DNA, the CDR3 is TGTGCCAGCAGTTACTCGAGACAGGGCAATCAGCCCCAGCATTTT.

This clone has just one count. V usage is TRBV28 and J usage is TRBJ2-7, with D perhaps matching TRBD2 (6 bases). The CDR3 contains 15 residues. V dropped 7 bases and J dropped 2 bases, with 18 bases sitting between them. The V gene's germline CDR1 is MDHEN and CDR2 SYDVKM. CDR3 DNA sequence: TGTGCCAGCAACCGACTAGGGACCCTGACCTACGAGCAGTACTTC. Its protein is CASNRLGTLTYEQYF.

The chain is built from TRBV29-1 and TRBJ2-5, with 13 positions matching TRBD2. This CDR3 has 14 amino acids. The ends lost 4 bases at V and 5 bases at J; junction bases unmatched: 4. Germline V gene data show CDR1 as SQVTM and CDR2 as ANQGSEA. DNA for the CDR3: TGCAGCGTTGGCGGGACTAGCGGGGACGAGACCCAGTACTTC. This sequence encodes CSVGGTSGDETQYF.

This clone was seen only once. CDR3 sequence reads: CASHRGEDTQYF. CDR3 coding DNA: TGTGCCAGTCACAGGGGCGAGGATACGCAGTATTTT. J is TRBJ2-3 and V is TRBV18; 7 nucleotides align to TRBD1. CDR1 is KGHSH, CDR2 LQKENI, per germline. This CDR3 comprises 12 residues. The ends lost 9 bases at V and 6 bases at J; junction bases unmatched: 6.

DNA for the CDR3: TGTGCCAGCAGCCAACGCACCGGGACAGGGGGCCGAGATACGCAGTATTTT. Protein sequence: CASSQRTGTGGRDTQYF. The V gene is TRBV3-1 (or the pseudogene TRBV3-2), the J gene TRBJ2-3; 12 bases align to TRBD1. Losses at the gene ends were 2 bases for V and 5 bases for J; bases not matched to a gene: 8. The CDR3 consists of 17 residues. CDR1 and CDR2 (germline): LGHDT, YNNKEL (reference sequence).

The CDR3 DNA reads TGTGCCAGCATTACGAGGACAGGGAGTTCACCCCTCCACTTT. This encodes CASITRTGSSPLHF. The chain links TRBV2 to TRBJ1-6, with 8 bases fitting TRBD1. V lost 7 bases to trimming and J lost 9 bases; unmatched junction nucleotides: 8. Germline CDR1 is SNHLY and CDR2 is FYNNEI. The CDR3 runs to 14 residues.

This chain's CDR3 is CSVEGGGGPSQAEQFF. The CDR3, as DNA: TGCAGCGTAGAGGGCGGGGGGGGTCCGAGTCAGGCTGAGCAGTTCTTC. The V and J genes are TRBV29-1 and TRBJ2-1; 9 bases map to TRBD2. The germline gives CDR1 SQVTM, CDR2 ANQGSEA. V shed 6 bases, J shed 9 bases, and the junction held 18 bases outside the gene matches. This CDR3 has 16 residues.

The V gene is TRBV5-4, the J gene TRBJ1-1; weak D call: TRBD1 (6 bases). With 1 base removed from V and 1 base from J, the gap between germline ends came to 8 bases. The CDR3 spans 14 residues. Germline V gene lookup returns CDR1 SGHNT and CDR2 YYREEE (reference sequence). The CDR3 nucleotides are TGTGCCAGCAGCTTGAGGGACAAGAACACTGAAGCTTTCTTT. It yields the protein CASSLRDKNTEAFF.

The rearrangement uses TRBV18 and TRBJ1-1, with TRBD1 matching 8 bases. CDR1 and CDR2 from the germline V gene are KGHSH and LQKENI. This CDR3 is built from 16 residues. Trimming cost V 3 bases and J 4 bases; bases outside gene matches: 10. The CDR3 DNA reads as TGTGCCAGCTCACCTTCTCAGACAACAGGGGGCACTGAAGCTTTCTTT. As protein: CASSPSQTTGGTEAFF. Together with reference TRBV18 and TRBJ1-1, the CDR3 gives the full variable domain: NAGVMQNPRHLVRRRGQEARLRCSPMKGHSHVYWYRQLPEEGLKFMVYLQKENIIDESGMPKERFSAEFPKEGPSILRIQQVVRGDSAAYFCASSPSQTTGGTEAFFGQGTRLTVV.